The source of this TCR beta chain is a study of cytomegalovirus exposure and HLA in healthy donors. Study outcomes and limitations: Trimming of TCR beta V- and J-genes showed a link, identified in a later analysis, to a missense DCLRE1C variant.

Concerning this clone: Its target is unknown.

The CDR3 totals 16 residues. J lost 7 bases, V lost 3 bases, and 9 bases had no gene match. Germline V CDR1 and CDR2: SGHRS, YFSETQ. Vbeta (60) and Jbeta (13) primers were used in the PCR. Libraries were prepared by immunoSEQ multiplex PCR; TCRdb keeps only in-frame clonotypes and omits some of them. The table has about 110,000 clones, roughly 77% seen once. This TCR was recovered from a man between 35 and 55 years old in good health and CMV-seronegative. Material for sequencing was PBMCs. The rearrangement joins TRBV5-1 to TRBJ1-4, with TRBD1 matching 10 bases. CDR3 in DNA: TGCGCCAGCAGCTCCGGGACAGGGGCGCAGGGTGAAAAACTGTTTTTT. Translating it yields CASSSGTGAQGEKLFF.